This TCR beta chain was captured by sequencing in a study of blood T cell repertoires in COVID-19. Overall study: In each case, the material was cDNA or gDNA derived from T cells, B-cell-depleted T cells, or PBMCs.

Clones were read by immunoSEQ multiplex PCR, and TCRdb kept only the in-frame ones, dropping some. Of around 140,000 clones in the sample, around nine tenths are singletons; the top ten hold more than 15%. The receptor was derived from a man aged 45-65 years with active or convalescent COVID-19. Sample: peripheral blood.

The CDR3 spells CAWSDDSPSGANVLTF. For the CDR3, the DNA is TGTGCCTGGAGTGACGACAGTCCTTCTGGGGCCAACGTCCTGACTTTC. The chain joins TRBV30 to TRBJ2-6; weak D call: TRBD1 (5 bases). CDR3 length: 16 amino acids. The V end was cut by 1 base, the J end by 1 base, with 11 bases between. Germline V lookup: CDR1 GTSNPN, CDR2 SVGIG (reference sequence).